This T cell receptor (beta chain) appears in the sequencing data of a study of OX40 agonist ivuxolimab in advanced cancers. For the study at large: The study enrolled dose-escalation patients with hepatocellular carcinoma, melanoma, renal cell or head and neck cancer. Notes on the study in general: Normalized expansion of T-cell clones was also low for some nonresponders. There was clonal expansion of CD4+ and CD8+ blood T cells by week 6 at 0.1 to 3.0 mg/kg.

Points on this clone: Its antigen is unidentified.

TCRdb's copy holds only in-frame clones and misses some; the assay was immunoSEQ multiplex PCR. The top ten clones hold 5% of a sample with 60,000 to 75,000 clones, roughly 86% of them seen once. The sequence derives from an adult with an advanced solid tumor such as melanoma, head and neck, liver or kidney cancer. Material: CD4+ or CD8+ T cells sorted from blood, obtained in a trial of the OX40 agonist ivuxolimab.

For the CDR3, the DNA is TGCGCCAGCATTGGCGGGGAAGAGACCCAGTACTTC. Amino acid sequence: CASIGGEETQYF. The rearrangement joins TRBV10-2 to TRBJ2-5; tentative D call: TRBD2 (6 bases). This CDR3 spans 12 amino acids. Germline CDR1 and CDR2: WSHSY and SAAADI. V gave up 7 bases and J gave up 3 bases, with 9 bases separating them.